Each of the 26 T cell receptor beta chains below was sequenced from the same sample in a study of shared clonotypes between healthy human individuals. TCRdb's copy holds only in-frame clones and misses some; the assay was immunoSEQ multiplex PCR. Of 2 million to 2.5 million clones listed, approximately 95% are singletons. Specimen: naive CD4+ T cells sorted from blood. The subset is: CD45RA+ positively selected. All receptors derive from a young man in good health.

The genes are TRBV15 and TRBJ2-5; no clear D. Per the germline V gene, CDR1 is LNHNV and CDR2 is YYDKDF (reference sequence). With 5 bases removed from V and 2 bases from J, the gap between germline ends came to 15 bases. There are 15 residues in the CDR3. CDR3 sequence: CATSQAAGAQETQYF. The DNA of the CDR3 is TGTGCCACCAGCCAGGCGGCAGGCGCACAAGAGACCCAGTACTTC.

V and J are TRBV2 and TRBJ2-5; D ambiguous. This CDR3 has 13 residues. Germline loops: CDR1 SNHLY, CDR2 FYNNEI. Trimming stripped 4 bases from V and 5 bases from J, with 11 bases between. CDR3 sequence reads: CASSAILRETQYF. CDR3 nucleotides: TGTGCCAGCAGTGCGATCTTGCGGGAGACCCAGTACTTC.

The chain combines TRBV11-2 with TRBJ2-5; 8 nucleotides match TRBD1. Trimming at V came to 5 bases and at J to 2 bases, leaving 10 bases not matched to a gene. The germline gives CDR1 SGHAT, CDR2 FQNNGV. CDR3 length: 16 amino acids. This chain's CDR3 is CASSRTGTGIQETQYF. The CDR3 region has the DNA TGTGCCAGCAGCAGAACCGGGACAGGAATTCAAGAGACCCAGTACTTC.

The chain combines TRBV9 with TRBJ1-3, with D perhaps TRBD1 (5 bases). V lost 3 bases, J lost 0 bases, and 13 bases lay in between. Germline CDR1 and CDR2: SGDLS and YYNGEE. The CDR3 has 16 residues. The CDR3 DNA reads TGTGCCAGCAGCGGTATCCAGGGCGTCTCTGGAAACACCATATATTTT. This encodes CASSGIQGVSGNTIYF.

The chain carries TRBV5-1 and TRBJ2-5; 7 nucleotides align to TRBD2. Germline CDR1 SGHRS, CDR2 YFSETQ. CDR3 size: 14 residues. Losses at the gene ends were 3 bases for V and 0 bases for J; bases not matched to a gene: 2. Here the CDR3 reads CASSSRGDQETQYF. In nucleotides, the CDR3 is TGCGCCAGCAGCTCCCGGGGGGACCAAGAGACCCAGTACTTC.

Written as DNA, the CDR3 is TGTGCCAGCAGCCTTCCCGGTGGTGGTCAGCCCCAGCATTTT. Translated, it gives CASSLPGGGQPQHF. V and J are TRBV28 and TRBJ1-5; D is uncertain. Trimming stripped 6 bases from V and 6 bases from J, with 15 bases between. CDR3 length: 14 amino acids. Germline-derived CDR1 and CDR2 are MDHEN and SYDVKM.

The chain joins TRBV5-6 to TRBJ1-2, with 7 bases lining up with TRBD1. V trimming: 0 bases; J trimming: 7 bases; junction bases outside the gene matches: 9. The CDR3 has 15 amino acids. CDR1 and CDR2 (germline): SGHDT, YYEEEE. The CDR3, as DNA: TGTGCCAGCAGCTTGGCCCCCGCAGGGGGTTTTGGCTACACCTTC. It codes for CASSLAPAGGFGYTF.

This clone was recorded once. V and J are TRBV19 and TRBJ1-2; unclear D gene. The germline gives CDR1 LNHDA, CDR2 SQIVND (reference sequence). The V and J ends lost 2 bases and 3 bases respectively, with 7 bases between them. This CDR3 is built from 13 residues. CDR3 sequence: CASSIKGYYGYTF. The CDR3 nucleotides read TGTGCCAGTAGTATAAAGGGCTACTATGGCTACACCTTC. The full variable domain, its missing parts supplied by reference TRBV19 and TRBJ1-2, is DGGITQSPKYLFRKEGQNVTLSCEQNLNHDAMYWYRQDPGQGLRLIYYSQIVNDFQKGDIAEGYSVSREKKESFPLTVTSAQKNPTAFYLCASSIKGYYGYTFGSGTRLTVV.

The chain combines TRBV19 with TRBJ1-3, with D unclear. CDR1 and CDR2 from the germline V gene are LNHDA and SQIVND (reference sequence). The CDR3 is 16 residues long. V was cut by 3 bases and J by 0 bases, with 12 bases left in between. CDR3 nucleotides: TGTGCCAGTAGTATTCAGGACGCATACTCTGGAAACACCATATATTTT. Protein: CASSIQDAYSGNTIYF.

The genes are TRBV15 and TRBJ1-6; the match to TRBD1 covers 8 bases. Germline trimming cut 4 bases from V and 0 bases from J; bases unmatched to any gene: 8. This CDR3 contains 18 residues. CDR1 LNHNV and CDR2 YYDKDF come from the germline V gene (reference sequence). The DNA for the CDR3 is TGTGCCACCAGCAAAGAAAACAGGGGGAGCTCCTATAATTCACCCCTCCACTTT. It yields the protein CATSKENRGSSYNSPLHF.

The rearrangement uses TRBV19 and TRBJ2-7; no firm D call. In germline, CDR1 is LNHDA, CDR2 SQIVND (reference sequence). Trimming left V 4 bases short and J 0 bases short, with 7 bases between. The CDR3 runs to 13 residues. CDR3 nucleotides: TGTGCCAGTAGTACAGGTCACTCCTACGAGCAGTACTTC. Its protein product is CASSTGHSYEQYF.

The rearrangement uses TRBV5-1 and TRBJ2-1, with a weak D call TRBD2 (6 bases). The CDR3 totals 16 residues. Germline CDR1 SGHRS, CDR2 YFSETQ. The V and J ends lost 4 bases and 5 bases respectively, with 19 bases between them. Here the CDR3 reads CASSLLHSGVNNEQFF. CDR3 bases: TGCGCCAGCAGCCTCCTTCACTCGGGGGTAAACAATGAGCAGTTCTTC.

In DNA, the CDR3 is TGTGCCAGCAGCCAAGATTTGCCAGCCTCTGGAAACACCATATATTTT. Amino acid sequence: CASSQDLPASGNTIYF. J is TRBJ1-3 and V is TRBV4-2, with unresolved D. Germline V CDR1 and CDR2: LGHNA, YNFKEQ. The CDR3 sequence is 16 residues long. The germline V and J ends were trimmed by 0 bases and 0 bases, with 9 bases remaining between them.

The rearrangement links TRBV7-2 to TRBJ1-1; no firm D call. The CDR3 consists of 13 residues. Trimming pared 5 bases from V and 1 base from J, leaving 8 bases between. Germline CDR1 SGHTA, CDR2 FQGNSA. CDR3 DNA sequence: TGTGCCAGCAGCGTCAGGACGAACACTGAAGCTTTCTTT. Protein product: CASSVRTNTEAFF.

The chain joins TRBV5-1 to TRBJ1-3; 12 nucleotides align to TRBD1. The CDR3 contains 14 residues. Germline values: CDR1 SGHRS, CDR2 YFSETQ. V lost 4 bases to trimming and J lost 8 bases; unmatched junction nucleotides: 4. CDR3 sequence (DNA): TGCGCCAGCAGCCCGGGACAGGGGGCAGACACCATATATTTT. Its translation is CASSPGQGADTIYF.

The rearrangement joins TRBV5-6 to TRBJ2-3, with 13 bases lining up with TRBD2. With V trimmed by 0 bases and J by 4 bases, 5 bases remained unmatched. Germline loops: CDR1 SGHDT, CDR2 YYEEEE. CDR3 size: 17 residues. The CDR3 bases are TGTGCCAGCAGCTTGGCTACTAGCGGGGGGGCCGCAGATACGCAGTATTTT. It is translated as CASSLATSGGAADTQYF.

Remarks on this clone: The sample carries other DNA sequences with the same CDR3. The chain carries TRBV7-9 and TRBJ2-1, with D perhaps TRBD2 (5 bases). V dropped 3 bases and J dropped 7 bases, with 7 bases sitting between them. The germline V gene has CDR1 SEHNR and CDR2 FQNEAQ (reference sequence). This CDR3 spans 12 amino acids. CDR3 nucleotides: TGTGCCAGCAGCTTGCCGGGGAATGAGCAGTTCTTC. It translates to CASSLPGNEQFF.

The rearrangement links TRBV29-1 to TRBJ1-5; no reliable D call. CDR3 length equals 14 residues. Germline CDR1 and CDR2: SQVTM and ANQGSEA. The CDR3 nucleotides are TGCAGTTCGGGTGGCCGACCTAGCAATCAGCCCCAGCATTTT. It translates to CSSGGRPSNQPQHF.

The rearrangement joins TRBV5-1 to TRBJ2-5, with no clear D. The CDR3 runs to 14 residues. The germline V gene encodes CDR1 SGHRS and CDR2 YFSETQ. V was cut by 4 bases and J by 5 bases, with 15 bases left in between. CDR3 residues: CASSAPVTWETQYF. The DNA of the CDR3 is TGCGCCAGCAGCGCACCGGTCACTTGGGAGACCCAGTACTTC.

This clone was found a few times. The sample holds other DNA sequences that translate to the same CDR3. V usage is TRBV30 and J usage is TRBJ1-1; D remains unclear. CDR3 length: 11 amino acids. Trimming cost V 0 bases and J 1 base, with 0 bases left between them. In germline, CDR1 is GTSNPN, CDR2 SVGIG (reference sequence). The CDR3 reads CAWSVNTEAFF. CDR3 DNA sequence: TGTGCCTGGAGTGTGAACACTGAAGCTTTCTTT.

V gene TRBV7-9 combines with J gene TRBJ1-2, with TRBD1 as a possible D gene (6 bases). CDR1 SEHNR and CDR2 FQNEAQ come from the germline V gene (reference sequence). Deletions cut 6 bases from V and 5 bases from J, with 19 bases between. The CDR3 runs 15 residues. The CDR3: CASRAQGSGFYGYTF. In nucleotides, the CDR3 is TGTGCCAGCAGGGCACAGGGCTCCGGGTTTTATGGCTACACCTTC.

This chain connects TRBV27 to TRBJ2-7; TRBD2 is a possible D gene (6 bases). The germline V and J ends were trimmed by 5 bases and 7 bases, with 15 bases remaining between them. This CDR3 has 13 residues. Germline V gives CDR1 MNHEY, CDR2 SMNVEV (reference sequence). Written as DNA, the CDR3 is TGTGCCAGCAGTCGGGGACTGGCGGGGGAGCAGTACTTC. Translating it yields CASSRGLAGEQYF.

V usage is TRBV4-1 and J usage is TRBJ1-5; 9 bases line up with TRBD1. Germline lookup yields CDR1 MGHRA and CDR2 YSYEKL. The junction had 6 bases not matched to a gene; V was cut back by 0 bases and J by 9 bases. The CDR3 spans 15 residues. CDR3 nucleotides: TGCGCCAGCAGCCAAGATCTGGGACAGGGCTTGCCCCAGCATTTT. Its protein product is CASSQDLGQGLPQHF.

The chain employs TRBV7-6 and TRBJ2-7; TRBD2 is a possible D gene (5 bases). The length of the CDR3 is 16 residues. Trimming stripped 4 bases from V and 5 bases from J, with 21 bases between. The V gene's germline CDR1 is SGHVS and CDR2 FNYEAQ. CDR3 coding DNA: TGTGCCAGCAGCTCCTGGACGGAGCGGAACATCCACGAGCAGTACTTC. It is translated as CASSSWTERNIHEQYF.

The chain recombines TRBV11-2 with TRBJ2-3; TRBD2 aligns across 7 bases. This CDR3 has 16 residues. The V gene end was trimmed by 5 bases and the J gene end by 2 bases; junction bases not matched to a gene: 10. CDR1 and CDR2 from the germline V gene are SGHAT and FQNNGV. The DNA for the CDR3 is TGTGCCAGCAGCCAAAATAGCGGGTCAAACACAGATACGCAGTATTTT. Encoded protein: CASSQNSGSNTDTQYF.

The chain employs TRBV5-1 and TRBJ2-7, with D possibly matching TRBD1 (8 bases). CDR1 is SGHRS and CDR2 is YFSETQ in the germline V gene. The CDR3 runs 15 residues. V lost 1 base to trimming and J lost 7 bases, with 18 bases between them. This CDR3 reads CASSLSPDRDYEQYF. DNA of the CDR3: TGCGCCAGCAGCTTGTCTCCGGACAGGGACTATGAGCAGTACTTC.